This is a list of T cell receptor beta chains from one sample in a study of blood T cell repertoires in COVID-19. Measured with immunoSEQ multiplex PCR; TCRdb has only the in-frame clones, and not every one. There are roughly 220,000 clones in the sample; roughly 89% occur only once, and about 4% lies in the top ten. Sequenced sample: PBMCs or T cells enriched from blood (not recorded which). The origin of the receptors is a middle-aged woman with acute COVID-19. Both conserved end residues are part of each CDR3. Fields, in order: J gene, V gene, clone size, D gene, CDR3 protein, CDR3 DNA. The D gene is left open where the match is weak. Size is omitted from some rows. Given values are once, few, many or a class for expanded clones.

TRBJ1-2,TRBV19,-,-,CASSRAGSYGYTF,TGTGCCAGTAGTAGAGCGGGGAGCTATGGCTACACCTTC
TRBJ1-2,TRBV19,-,TRBD1,CASSMDPLTGTGGSYGYTF,TGTGCCAGTAGTATGGACCCTTTAACCGGGACAGGGGGTTCCTATGGCTACACCTTC
TRBJ2-7,TRBV12-3/TRBV12-4,-,-,CASSLGASYEQYF,TGTGCCAGCAGTTTAGGGGCCTCCTACGAGCAGTACTTC
TRBJ2-5,TRBV7-2,once,TRBD1,CASSLESTGGRETQYF,TGTGCCAGCAGCTTAGAATCGACAGGGGGACGGGAGACCCAGTACTTC
TRBJ1-2,TRBV30,-,-,CAWSSGDYGYTF,TGTGCCTGGAGTTCAGGGGACTATGGCTACACCTTC
TRBJ2-7,TRBV7-8,-,-,CASSLLGSPAGLAREQYF,TGTGCCAGCAGCTTACTCGGGTCACCCGCAGGACTTGCTCGCGAGCAGTACTTC
TRBJ2-1,TRBV29-1,-,TRBD1,CSVSQGILNEQFF,TGCAGCGTCTCACAGGGGATTTTGAATGAGCAGTTCTTC
TRBJ1-1,TRBV29-1,-,TRBD1,CSVESGTALMNTEAFF,TGCAGCGTTGAATCCGGGACAGCCTTAATGAACACTGAAGCTTTCTTT
TRBJ1-2,TRBV9,-,TRBD1,CASSAGGPLDGYTF,TGTGCCAGCAGCGCAGGGGGCCCACTAGACGGCTACACCTTC
TRBJ2-3,TRBV24-1,once,-,CATSDPRGRGGAGTDTQYF,TGTGCCACCAGTGATCCCCGGGGACGGGGCGGGGCAGGCACAGATACGCAGTATTTT